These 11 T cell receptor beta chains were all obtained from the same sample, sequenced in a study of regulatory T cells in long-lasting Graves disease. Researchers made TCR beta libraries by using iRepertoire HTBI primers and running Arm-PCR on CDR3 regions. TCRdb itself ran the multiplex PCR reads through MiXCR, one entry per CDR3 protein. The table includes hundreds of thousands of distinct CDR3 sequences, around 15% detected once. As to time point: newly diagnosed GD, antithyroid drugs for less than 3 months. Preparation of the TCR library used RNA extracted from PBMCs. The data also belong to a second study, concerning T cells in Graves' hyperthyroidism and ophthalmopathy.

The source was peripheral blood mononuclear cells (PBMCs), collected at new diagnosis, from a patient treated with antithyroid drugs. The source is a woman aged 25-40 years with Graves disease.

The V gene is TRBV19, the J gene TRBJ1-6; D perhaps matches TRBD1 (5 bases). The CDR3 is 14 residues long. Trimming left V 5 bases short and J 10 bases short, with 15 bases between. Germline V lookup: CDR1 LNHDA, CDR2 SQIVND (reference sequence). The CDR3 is CASSSSGAGSPLHF. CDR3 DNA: TGTGCCAGTAGTTCCTCTGGGGCTGGATCACCCCTCCACTTT.

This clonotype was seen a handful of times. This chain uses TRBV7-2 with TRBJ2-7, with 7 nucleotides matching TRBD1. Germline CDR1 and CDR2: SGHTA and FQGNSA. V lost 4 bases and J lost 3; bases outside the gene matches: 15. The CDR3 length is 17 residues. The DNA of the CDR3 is TGTGCCAGCAGCTCTAAGACAGGGCCCATATTGAACTACGAGCAGTACTTC. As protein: CASSSKTGPILNYEQYF.

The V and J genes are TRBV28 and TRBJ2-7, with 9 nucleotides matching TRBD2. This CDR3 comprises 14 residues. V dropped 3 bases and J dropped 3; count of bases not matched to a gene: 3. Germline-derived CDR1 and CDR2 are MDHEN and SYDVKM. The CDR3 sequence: CASSFSGRIYEQYF. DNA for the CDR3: TGTGCCAGCAGTTTCAGCGGGAGGATCTACGAGCAGTACTTC.

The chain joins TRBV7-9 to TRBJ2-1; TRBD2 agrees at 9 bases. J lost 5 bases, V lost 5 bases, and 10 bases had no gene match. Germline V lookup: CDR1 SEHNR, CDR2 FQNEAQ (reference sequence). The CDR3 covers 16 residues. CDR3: CASSTLGLAENNEQFF. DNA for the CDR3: TGTGCCAGCAGCACACTGGGACTAGCAGAGAACAATGAGCAGTTCTTC.

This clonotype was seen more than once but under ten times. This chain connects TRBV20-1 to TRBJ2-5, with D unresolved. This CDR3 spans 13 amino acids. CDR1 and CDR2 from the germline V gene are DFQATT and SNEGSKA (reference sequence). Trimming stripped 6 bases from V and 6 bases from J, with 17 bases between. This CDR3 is CSAQLAQGQTQYF. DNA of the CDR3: TGCAGTGCCCAGCTGGCCCAAGGACAGACCCAGTACTTC.

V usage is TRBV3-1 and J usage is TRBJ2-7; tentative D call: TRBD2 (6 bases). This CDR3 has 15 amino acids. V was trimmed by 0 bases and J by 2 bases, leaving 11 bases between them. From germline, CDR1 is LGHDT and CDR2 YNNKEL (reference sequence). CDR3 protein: CASSQEATRPYEQYF. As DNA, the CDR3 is TGTGCCAGCAGCCAAGAAGCGACTAGACCCTACGAGCAGTACTTC.

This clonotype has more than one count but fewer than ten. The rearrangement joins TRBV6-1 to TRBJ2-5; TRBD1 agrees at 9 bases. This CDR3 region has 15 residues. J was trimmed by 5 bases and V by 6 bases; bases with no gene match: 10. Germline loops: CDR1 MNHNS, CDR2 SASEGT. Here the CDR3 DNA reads TGTGCCAGCAGAACGTCACAGGGGGCAGACGAGACCCAGTACTTC. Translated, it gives CASRTSQGADETQYF.

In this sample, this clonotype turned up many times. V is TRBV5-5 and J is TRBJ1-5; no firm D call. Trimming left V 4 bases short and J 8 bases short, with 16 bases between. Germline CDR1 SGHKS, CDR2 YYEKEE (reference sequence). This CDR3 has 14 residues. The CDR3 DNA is TGTGCCAGCAGCGGTCTTTCGGAGCCGAAGCCCCAGCATTTT. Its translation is CASSGLSEPKPQHF.

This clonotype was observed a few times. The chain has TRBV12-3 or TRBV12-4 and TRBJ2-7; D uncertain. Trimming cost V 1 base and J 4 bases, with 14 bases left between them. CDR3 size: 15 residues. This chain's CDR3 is CASSLDTPGLYEQYF. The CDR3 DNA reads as TGTGCCAGCAGTTTAGATACGCCCGGTCTTTACGAGCAGTACTTC.

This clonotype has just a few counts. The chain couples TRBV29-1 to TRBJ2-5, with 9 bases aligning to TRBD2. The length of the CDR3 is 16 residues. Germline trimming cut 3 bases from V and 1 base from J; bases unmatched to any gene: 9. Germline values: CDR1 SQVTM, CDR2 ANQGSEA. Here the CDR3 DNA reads TGCAGCGTTGATGGGGGGCCTAGCGGGATCCAAGAGACCCAGTACTTC. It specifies CSVDGGPSGIQETQYF.

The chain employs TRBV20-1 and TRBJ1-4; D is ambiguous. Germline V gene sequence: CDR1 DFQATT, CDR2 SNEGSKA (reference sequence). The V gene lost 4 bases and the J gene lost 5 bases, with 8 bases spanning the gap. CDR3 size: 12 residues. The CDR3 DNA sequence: TGCAGTGCTATATCCGCAAATGAAAAACTGTTTTTT. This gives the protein CSAISANEKLFF.